These T cell receptor beta chains were read from a single sample in a study of PD-L1 blockade in urothelial cancer. Assay: immunoSEQ multiplex PCR; the TCRdb copy retains only in-frame clones and omits some. The data hold some 66,000 clones, with 75% to 90% observed a single time. The source material was PBMCs, sampled around atezolizumab (anti-PD-L1) treatment. These receptors all stem from a man aged 60-69 years with urothelial cancer. Each CDR3 is given with its conserved first and last residue. The order of the fields is D gene, V gene, J gene, clone size, CDR3 protein, CDR3 DNA. The D gene is left open where the match is weak. Expanded clones are given a class, and other clones once, few, many or no size at all.

D: NA; V: TRBV30; J: TRBJ1-6; size: NA; CDR3: CAWTFGSQNSPLHF; DNA: TGTGCCTGGACCTTCGGGAGTCAAAATTCACCCCTCCACTTT
D: NA; V: TRBV19; J: TRBJ2-1; size: NA; CDR3: CASSIRYPSYNEQFF; DNA: TGTGCCAGTAGTATACGGTATCCTTCCTACAATGAGCAGTTCTTC
D: TRBD1; V: TRBV11-2; J: TRBJ1-2; size: NA; CDR3: CASSGRDRGSYTF; DNA: TGTGCCAGCAGCGGCCGGGACAGGGGAAGCTACACCTTC
D: TRBD2; V: TRBV9; J: TRBJ2-1; size: NA; CDR3: CASSASGGAYNEQFF; DNA: TGTGCCAGCAGCGCCAGCGGGGGGGCCTACAATGAGCAGTTCTTC
D: NA; V: TRBV7-8; J: TRBJ1-5; size: NA; CDR3: CASSLGASGGNQPQHF; DNA: TGTGCCAGCAGCTTAGGGGCTTCAGGGGGCAATCAGCCCCAGCATTTT
D: NA; V: TRBV4-3; J: TRBJ2-5; size: few; CDR3: CASSQDLQVVTQYF; DNA: TGCGCCAGCAGCCAAGACTTGCAGGTGGTGACCCAGTACTTC
D: TRBD1; V: TRBV2; J: TRBJ1-1; size: NA; CDR3: CASRRQGRAFF; DNA: TGTGCCAGCAGACGACAGGGAAGAGCTTTCTTT
D: NA; V: TRBV7-8; J: TRBJ2-6; size: NA; CDR3: CASSLEGLQSGANVLTF; DNA: TGTGCCAGCAGCTTAGAGGGGCTCCAGTCTGGGGCCAACGTCCTGACTTTC
D: TRBD2; V: TRBV6-5; J: TRBJ2-3; size: NA; CDR3: CASSYSIAGGDTQYF; DNA: TGTGCCAGCAGTTACTCGATAGCGGGAGGAGATACGCAGTATTTT
D: NA; V: TRBV29-1; J: TRBJ1-2; size: NA; CDR3: CSGGERGYGYIF; DNA: TGCAGCGGGGGGGAGCGGGGCTATGGCTACATCTTC
D: NA; V: TRBV7-8; J: TRBJ1-6; size: NA; CDR3: CASSLDGGNSPLHF; DNA: TGTGCCAGCAGCTTAGACGGGGGGAATTCACCCCTCCACTTT
D: NA; V: TRBV6-5; J: TRBJ1-3; size: once; CDR3: CASSYSGPEIGNTIYF; DNA: TGTGCCAGCAGTTACAGTGGCCCAGAAATAGGAAACACCATATATTTT
D: TRBD1; V: TRBV6-6; J: TRBJ2-7; size: NA; CDR3: CASSYGTGPREQYF; DNA: TGTGCCAGCAGTTACGGGACAGGGCCCCGGGAGCAGTACTTC
D: TRBD2; V: TRBV5-1; J: TRBJ2-3; size: once; CDR3: CASRQTSGSQNTQYF; DNA: TGCGCCAGCCGACAGACTAGCGGGTCTCAAAATACGCAGTATTTT
D: TRBD2; V: TRBV30; J: TRBJ2-3; size: NA; CDR3: CASNPGLAGGGTDTQYF; DNA: TGTGCCTCAAATCCGGGACTAGCGGGGGGGGGTACAGATACGCAGTATTTT
D: TRBD2; V: TRBV5-1; J: TRBJ2-5; size: NA; CDR3: CASRGGNQETQYF; DNA: TGCGCCAGCAGGGGGGGGAACCAAGAGACCCAGTACTTC
D: TRBD2; V: TRBV6-1; J: TRBJ2-1; size: NA; CDR3: CASSPASGGANEQFF; DNA: TGTGCCAGCAGCCCCGCCAGCGGGGGGGCCAATGAGCAGTTCTTC
D: NA; V: TRBV6-6; J: TRBJ2-7; size: NA; CDR3: CASSSPGHSSYEQYF; DNA: TGTGCCAGCAGTTCTCCGGGACATAGCTCCTACGAGCAGTACTTC
D: NA; V: TRBV6-1; J: TRBJ2-7; size: NA; CDR3: CASSEPGGAGYEQYF; DNA: TGTGCCAGCAGTGAACCAGGTGGGGCTGGTTACGAGCAGTACTTC
D: NA; V: TRBV6-1; J: TRBJ2-7; size: NA; CDR3: CASSGARQHEQYF; DNA: TGTGCCAGCAGTGGGGCCCGCCAGCACGAGCAGTACTTC
D: TRBD1; V: TRBV6-6; J: TRBJ2-2; size: NA; CDR3: CASRTPGGQGGELFF; DNA: TGTGCCAGCAGGACACCAGGGGGACAGGGCGGGGAGCTGTTTTTT
D: TRBD2; V: TRBV4-2; J: TRBJ2-2; size: NA; CDR3: CASSPTSGERAGELFF; DNA: TGTGCCAGCAGCCCCACTAGCGGGGAGAGGGCCGGGGAGCTGTTTTTT
D: NA; V: TRBV5-1; J: TRBJ1-3; size: NA; CDR3: CASSLPRDPGNTIYF; DNA: TGCGCCAGCAGCTTGCCGAGGGATCCGGGAAACACCATATATTTT
D: NA; V: TRBV5-6; J: TRBJ1-2; size: NA; CDR3: CASSAGPGVYYGYTF; DNA: TGTGCCAGCAGCGCGGGCCCGGGGGTATACTATGGCTACACCTTC
D: TRBD2; V: TRBV4-1; J: TRBJ2-2; size: NA; CDR3: CASSQEGTSGGSGELFF; DNA: TGCGCCAGCAGCCAAGAGGGGACTAGCGGGGGTTCTGGGGAGCTGTTTTTT
D: NA; V: TRBV29-1; J: TRBJ2-6; size: NA; CDR3: CSAVGAGESGANVLTF; DNA: TGCAGCGCCGTTGGGGCAGGGGAATCTGGGGCCAACGTCCTGACTTTC
D: NA; V: TRBV19; J: TRBJ1-5; size: NA; CDR3: CASSIDRGPQHF; DNA: TGTGCCAGTAGTATAGATCGCGGGCCCCAGCATTTT
D: NA; V: TRBV28; J: TRBJ2-6; size: NA; CDR3: CASSSPGRSGANVLTF; DNA: TGTGCCAGCAGCTCTCCTGGCAGGTCTGGGGCCAACGTCCTGACTTTC
D: NA; V: TRBV6-5; J: TRBJ1-1; size: NA; CDR3: CASSYGGEDTEAFF; DNA: TGTGCCAGCAGTTATGGGGGGGAAGACACTGAAGCTTTCTTT
D: TRBD2; V: TRBV5-1; J: TRBJ2-7; size: NA; CDR3: CASSPEGRPGLAGEIYEQYF; DNA: TGCGCCAGCAGCCCGGAGGGGCGGCCGGGACTAGCGGGGGAGATCTACGAGCAGTACTTC
D: TRBD1; V: TRBV29-1; J: TRBJ1-1; size: NA; CDR3: CSAQGVQLRTRPENTEAFF; DNA: TGCAGCGCCCAGGGGGTACAGCTTCGGACCCGCCCCGAGAACACTGAAGCTTTCTTT
D: NA; V: TRBV7-2; J: TRBJ2-6; size: once; CDR3: CASSSPLPRVRSGANVLTF; DNA: TGTGCCAGCAGCTCCCCACTCCCCAGGGTCCGCTCTGGGGCCAACGTCCTGACTTTC
D: NA; V: TRBV28; J: TRBJ1-2; size: NA; CDR3: CASSSKLNYGYTF; DNA: TGTGCCAGCAGTTCCAAACTGAACTATGGCTACACCTTC
D: NA; V: TRBV19; J: TRBJ2-7; size: NA; CDR3: CASSIGEYEQYF; DNA: TGTGCCAGTAGTATCGGAGAATACGAGCAGTACTTC
D: TRBD2; V: TRBV11-2; J: TRBJ2-1; size: NA; CDR3: CASSRPGTKTKQFF; DNA: TGTGCCAGCAGCCGACCTGGGACTAAAACAAAGCAGTTCTTC
D: NA; V: TRBV4-2; J: TRBJ2-5; size: NA; CDR3: CASSQDMGEGHRETQYF; DNA: TGTGCCAGCAGCCAAGATATGGGGGAGGGACATCGAGAGACCCAGTACTTC
D: NA; V: TRBV6-6; J: TRBJ1-5; size: NA; CDR3: CASSYAGGNQPQHF; DNA: TGTGCCAGCAGTTACGCAGGGGGCAATCAGCCCCAGCATTTT
D: NA; V: TRBV6-5; J: TRBJ1-6; size: NA; CDR3: CASSAVGDSPLHF; DNA: TGTGCCAGCAGTGCAGTAGGAGATTCACCCCTCCACTTT
D: TRBD1; V: TRBV7-2; J: TRBJ1-1; size: NA; CDR3: CASSLDRVRVF; DNA: TGTGCCAGCAGCCTGGACAGGGTAAGGGTCTTT
D: NA; V: TRBV7-6; J: TRBJ2-1; size: once; CDR3: CASSSIGTQHNEQFF; DNA: TGTGCCAGCAGCTCAATCGGGACTCAACACAATGAGCAGTTCTTC
D: TRBD2; V: TRBV7-2; J: TRBJ2-4; size: NA; CDR3: CASSPGLAGDILAKNIQYF; DNA: TGTGCCAGCAGCCCCGGACTAGCGGGGGATATACTAGCCAAAAACATTCAGTACTTC
D: NA; V: TRBV27; J: TRBJ2-1; size: NA; CDR3: CASSLAPFGNEQFF; DNA: TGTGCCAGCAGTTTAGCGCCGTTCGGCAATGAGCAGTTCTTC
D: NA; V: TRBV5-4; J: TRBJ1-1; size: NA; CDR3: CASSLAGQGRSVTFF; DNA: TGTGCCAGCAGCTTGGCGGGTCAGGGAAGGTCGGTTACTTTCTTT
D: TRBD1; V: TRBV27; J: TRBJ1-1; size: NA; CDR3: CASSSPGQGADTEAFF; DNA: TGTGCCAGCAGTTCACCGGGACAGGGGGCAGACACTGAAGCTTTCTTT
D: NA; V: TRBV5-4; J: TRBJ1-3; size: NA; CDR3: CASSLDGGNTIYF; DNA: TGTGCCAGCAGCTTGGACGGTGGAAACACCATATATTTT
D: NA; V: TRBV27; J: TRBJ2-5; size: NA; CDR3: CASNPPGGGETQYF; DNA: TGTGCCAGCAACCCCCCTGGGGGCGGAGAGACCCAGTACTTC
D: NA; V: TRBV29-1; J: TRBJ1-2; size: NA; CDR3: CSVVEGRAYGYTF; DNA: TGCAGCGTTGTCGAAGGGAGGGCTTATGGCTACACCTTC
D: NA; V: TRBV14; J: TRBJ2-3; size: NA; CDR3: CASSQDSQAGFNTDTQYF; DNA: TGTGCCAGCAGCCAAGATAGCCAAGCGGGTTTCAACACAGATACGCAGTATTTT
D: NA; V: TRBV29-1; J: TRBJ1-2; size: NA; CDR3: CSVATGSYGYTF; DNA: TGCAGCGTAGCTACAGGGAGCTATGGCTACACCTTC
D: TRBD1; V: TRBV2; J: TRBJ1-5; size: NA; CDR3: CASRDRSTNQPQHF; DNA: TGTGCCAGCAGGGACAGGTCGACAAATCAGCCCCAGCATTTT
D: TRBD1; V: TRBV28; J: TRBJ2-7; size: NA; CDR3: CASRDRGPLYEQYF; DNA: TGTGCCAGTAGAGACAGGGGTCCTCTCTACGAGCAGTACTTC
D: TRBD2; V: TRBV5-1; J: TRBJ2-3; size: NA; CDR3: CASSSSGPTDTQYF; DNA: TGCGCCAGCAGCTCTAGCGGTCCCACAGATACGCAGTATTTT
D: TRBD2; V: TRBV5-6; J: TRBJ2-5; size: NA; CDR3: CASSLGLAGGWETQYF; DNA: TGTGCCAGCAGCTTGGGTCTAGCGGGGGGCTGGGAGACCCAGTACTTC
D: TRBD1; V: TRBV19; J: TRBJ1-6; size: NA; CDR3: CASTDRYSYNSPLHF; DNA: TGTGCCAGTACGGACAGGTACTCCTATAATTCACCCCTCCACTTT